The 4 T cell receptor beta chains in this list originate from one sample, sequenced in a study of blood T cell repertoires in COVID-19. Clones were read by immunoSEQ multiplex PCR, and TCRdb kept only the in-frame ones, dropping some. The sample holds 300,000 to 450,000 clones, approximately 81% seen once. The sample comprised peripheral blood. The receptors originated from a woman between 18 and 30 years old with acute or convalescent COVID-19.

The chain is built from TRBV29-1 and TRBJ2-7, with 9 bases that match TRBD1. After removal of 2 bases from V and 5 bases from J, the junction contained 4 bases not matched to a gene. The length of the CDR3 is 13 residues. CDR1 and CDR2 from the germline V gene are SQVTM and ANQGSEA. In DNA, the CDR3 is TGCAGCGTTGAAACCGGGACAGGGAACGAGCAGTACTTC. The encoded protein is CSVETGTGNEQYF.

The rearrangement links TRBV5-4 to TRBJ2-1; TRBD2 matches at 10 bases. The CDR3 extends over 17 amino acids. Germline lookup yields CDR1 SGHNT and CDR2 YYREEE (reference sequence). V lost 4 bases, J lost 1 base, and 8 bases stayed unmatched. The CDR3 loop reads CASSRRTSGASYNEQFF. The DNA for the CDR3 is TGTGCCAGCAGCAGGAGGACTAGCGGAGCGTCCTACAATGAGCAGTTCTTC.

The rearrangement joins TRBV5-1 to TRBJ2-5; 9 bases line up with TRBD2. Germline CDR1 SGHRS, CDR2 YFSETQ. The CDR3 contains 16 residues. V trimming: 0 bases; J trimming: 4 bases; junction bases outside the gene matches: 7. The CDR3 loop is CASSLAGQREVETQYF. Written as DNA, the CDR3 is TGCGCCAGCAGCTTGGCCGGTCAGCGGGAGGTAGAGACCCAGTACTTC. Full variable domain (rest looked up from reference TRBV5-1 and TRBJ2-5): KAGVTQTPRYLIKTRGQQVTLSCSPISGHRSVSWYQQTPGQGLQFLFEYFSETQRNKGNFPGRFSGRQFSNSRSEMNVSTLELGDSALYLCASSLAGQREVETQYFGPGTRLLVL.

The CDR3 region has the DNA TGCAGCGTTGCGAGGGGGCCCACCTATGGCTACACCTTC. Translating it yields CSVARGPTYGYTF. The chain employs TRBV29-1 and TRBJ1-2; TRBD1 agrees at 7 bases. V shed 4 bases and J 4 bases; nucleotides not matched to a gene: 6. Germline loops: CDR1 SQVTM, CDR2 ANQGSEA. This CDR3 is built from 13 residues. The whole variable domain, remainder taken from reference TRBV29-1 and TRBJ1-2, is SAVISQKPSRDICQRGTSLTIQCQVDSQVTMMFWYRQQPGQSLTLIATANQGSEATYESGFVIDKFPISRPNLTFSTLTVSNMSPEDSSIYLCSVARGPTYGYTFGSGTRLTVV.